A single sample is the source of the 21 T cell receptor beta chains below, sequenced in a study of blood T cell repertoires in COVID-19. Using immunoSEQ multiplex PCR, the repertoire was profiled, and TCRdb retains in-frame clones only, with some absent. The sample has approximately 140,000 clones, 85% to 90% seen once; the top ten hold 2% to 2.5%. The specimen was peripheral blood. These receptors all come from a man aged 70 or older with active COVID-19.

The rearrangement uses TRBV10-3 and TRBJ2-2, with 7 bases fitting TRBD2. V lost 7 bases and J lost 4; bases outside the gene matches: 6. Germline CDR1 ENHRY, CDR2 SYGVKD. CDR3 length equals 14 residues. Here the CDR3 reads CAITGGSTTGELFF. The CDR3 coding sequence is TGTGCCATCACTGGCGGGAGTACCACCGGGGAGCTGTTTTTT.

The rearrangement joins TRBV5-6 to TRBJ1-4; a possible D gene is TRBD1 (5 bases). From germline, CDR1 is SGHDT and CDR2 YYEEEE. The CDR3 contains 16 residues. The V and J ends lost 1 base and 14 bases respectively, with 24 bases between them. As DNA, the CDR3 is TGTGCCAGCAGCTTGCTCCGGGGTCCCAGGGAGGGGAAGCTGTTTTTT. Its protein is CASSLLRGPREGKLFF.

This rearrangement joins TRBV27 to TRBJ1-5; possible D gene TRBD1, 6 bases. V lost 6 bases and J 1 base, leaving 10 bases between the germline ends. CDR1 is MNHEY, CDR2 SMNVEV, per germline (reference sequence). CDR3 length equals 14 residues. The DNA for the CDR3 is TGTGCCAGCAGCAGAACAGGGAGCAATCAGCCCCAGCATTTT. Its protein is CASSRTGSNQPQHF.

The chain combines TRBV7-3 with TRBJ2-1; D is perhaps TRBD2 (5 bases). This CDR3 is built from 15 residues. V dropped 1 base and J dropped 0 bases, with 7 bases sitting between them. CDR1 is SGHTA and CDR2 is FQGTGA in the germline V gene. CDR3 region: CASSLSAGSYNEQFF. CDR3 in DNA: TGTGCCAGCAGCTTAAGCGCGGGCTCCTACAATGAGCAGTTCTTC.

This CDR3 is CASSLVPGQGFEQYF. The CDR3 nucleotides are TGTGCCAGCAGCTTAGTACCGGGACAGGGCTTCGAGCAGTACTTC. The rearrangement uses TRBV11-2 and TRBJ2-7; 9 positions agree with TRBD1. The CDR3 contains 15 residues. V lost 1 base and J lost 6; bases outside the gene matches: 7. Germline CDR1 SGHAT, CDR2 FQNNGV.

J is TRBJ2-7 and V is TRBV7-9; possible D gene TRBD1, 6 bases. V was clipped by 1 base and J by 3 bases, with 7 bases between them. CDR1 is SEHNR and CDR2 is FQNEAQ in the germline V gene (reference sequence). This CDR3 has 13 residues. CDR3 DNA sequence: TGTGCCAGCAGCTTAGGACAGGACTACGAGCAGTACTTC. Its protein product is CASSLGQDYEQYF.

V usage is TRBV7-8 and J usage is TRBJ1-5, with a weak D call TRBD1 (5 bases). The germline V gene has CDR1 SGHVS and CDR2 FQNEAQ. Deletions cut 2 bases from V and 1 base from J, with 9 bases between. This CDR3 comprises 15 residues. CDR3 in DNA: TGTGCCAGCAGCTTATGGGGCGAAAGCAATCAGCCCCAGCATTTT. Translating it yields CASSLWGESNQPQHF.

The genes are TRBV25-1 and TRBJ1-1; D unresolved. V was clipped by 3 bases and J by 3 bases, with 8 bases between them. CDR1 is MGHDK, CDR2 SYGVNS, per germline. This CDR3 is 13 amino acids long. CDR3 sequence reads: CASSDPHYTEAFF. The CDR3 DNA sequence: TGTGCCAGCAGTGACCCCCATTACACTGAAGCTTTCTTT.

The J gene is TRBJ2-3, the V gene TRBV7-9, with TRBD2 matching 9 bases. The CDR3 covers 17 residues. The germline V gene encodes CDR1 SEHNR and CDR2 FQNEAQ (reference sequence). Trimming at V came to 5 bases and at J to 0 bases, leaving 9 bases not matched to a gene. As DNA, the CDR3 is TGTGCCAGCAGCCCCCGGCTAGCGGGGTCTAGCACAGATACGCAGTATTTT. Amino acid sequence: CASSPRLAGSSTDTQYF.

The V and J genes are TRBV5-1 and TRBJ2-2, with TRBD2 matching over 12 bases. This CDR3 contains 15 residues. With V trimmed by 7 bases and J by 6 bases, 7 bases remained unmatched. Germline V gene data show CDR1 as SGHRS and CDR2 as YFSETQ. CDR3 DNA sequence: TGCGCCAGCGGAAGACTAGCGGGAGACGCCGGGGAGCTGTTTTTT. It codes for CASGRLAGDAGELFF.

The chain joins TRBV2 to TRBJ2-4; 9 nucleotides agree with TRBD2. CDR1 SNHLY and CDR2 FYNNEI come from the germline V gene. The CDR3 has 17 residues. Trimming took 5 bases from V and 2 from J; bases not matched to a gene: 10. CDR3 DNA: TGTGCCAGCAGTAGGGGGGTTGCGGGAGGGCCCAAAAACATTCAGTACTTC. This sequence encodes CASSRGVAGGPKNIQYF.

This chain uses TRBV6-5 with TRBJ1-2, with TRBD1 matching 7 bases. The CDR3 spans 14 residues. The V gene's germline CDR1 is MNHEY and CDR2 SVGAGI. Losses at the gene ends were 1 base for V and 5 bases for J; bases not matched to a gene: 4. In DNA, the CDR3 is TGTGCCAGCAGTTACTTGGGGACAGAGTATGGCTACACCTTC. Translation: CASSYLGTEYGYTF.

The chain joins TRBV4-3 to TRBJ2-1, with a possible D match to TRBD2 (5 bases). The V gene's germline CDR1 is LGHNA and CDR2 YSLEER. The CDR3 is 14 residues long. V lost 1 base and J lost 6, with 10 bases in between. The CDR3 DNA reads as TGCGCCAGCAGCCAAGGGGTTACTAGCAATGAGCAGTTCTTC. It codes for CASSQGVTSNEQFF.

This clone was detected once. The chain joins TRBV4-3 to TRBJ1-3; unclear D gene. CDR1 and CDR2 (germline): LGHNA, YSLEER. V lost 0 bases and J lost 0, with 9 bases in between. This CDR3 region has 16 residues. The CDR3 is CASSQDPGYSGNTIYF. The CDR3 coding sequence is TGCGCCAGCAGCCAAGATCCGGGATACTCTGGAAACACCATATATTTT.

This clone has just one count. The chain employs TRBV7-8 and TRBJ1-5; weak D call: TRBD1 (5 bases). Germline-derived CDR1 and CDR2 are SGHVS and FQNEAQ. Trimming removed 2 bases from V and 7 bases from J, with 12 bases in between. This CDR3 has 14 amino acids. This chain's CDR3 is CASSLRQGDQPQHF. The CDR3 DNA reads TGTGCCAGCAGCTTAAGGCAGGGCGACCAGCCCCAGCATTTT.

The CDR3 spells CASARREGDTQYF. Written as DNA, the CDR3 is TGTGCCAGCGCCCGACGAGAGGGAGATACGCAGTATTTT. V is TRBV27 and J is TRBJ2-3; tentatively, D is TRBD2 (5 bases). The CDR3 consists of 13 residues. The germline V gene encodes CDR1 MNHEY and CDR2 SMNVEV (reference sequence). V lost 8 bases, J lost 5 bases, and 14 bases lay in between.

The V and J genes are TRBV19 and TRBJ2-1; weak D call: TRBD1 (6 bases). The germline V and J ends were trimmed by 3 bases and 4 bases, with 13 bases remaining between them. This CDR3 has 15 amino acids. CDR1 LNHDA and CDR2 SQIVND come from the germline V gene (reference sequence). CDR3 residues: CASSIGGLNYNEQFF. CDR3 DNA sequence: TGTGCCAGTAGTATTGGGGGCCTGAATTACAATGAGCAGTTCTTC.

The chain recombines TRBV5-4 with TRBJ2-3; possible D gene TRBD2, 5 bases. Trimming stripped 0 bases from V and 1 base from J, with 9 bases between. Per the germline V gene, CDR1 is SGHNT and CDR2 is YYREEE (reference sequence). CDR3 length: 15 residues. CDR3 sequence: CASSLEVGGTDTQYF. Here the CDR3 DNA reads TGTGCCAGCAGCTTGGAGGTGGGAGGCACAGATACGCAGTATTTT.

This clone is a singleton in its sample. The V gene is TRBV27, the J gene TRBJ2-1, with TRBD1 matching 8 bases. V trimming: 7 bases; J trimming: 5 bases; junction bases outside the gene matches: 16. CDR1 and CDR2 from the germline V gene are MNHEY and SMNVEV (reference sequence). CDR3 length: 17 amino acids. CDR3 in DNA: TGTGCCAGCAAGGGTGGGACAGGACAGATATCCAACAATGAGCAGTTCTTC. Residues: CASKGGTGQISNNEQFF.

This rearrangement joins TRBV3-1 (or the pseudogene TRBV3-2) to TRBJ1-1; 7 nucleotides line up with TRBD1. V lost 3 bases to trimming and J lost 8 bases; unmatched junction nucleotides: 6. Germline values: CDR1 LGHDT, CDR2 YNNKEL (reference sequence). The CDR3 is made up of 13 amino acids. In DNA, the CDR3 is TGTGCCAGCAGCCATCCTACAGGGGCCGAAGCTTTCTTT. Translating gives CASSHPTGAEAFF.

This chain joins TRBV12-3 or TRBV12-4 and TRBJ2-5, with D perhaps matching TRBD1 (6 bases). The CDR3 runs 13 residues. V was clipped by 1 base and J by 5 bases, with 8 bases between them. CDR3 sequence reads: CASSLDQGETQYF. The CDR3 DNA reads TGTGCCAGCAGTTTAGATCAGGGGGAGACCCAGTACTTC.